This TCR beta chain was sequenced for a study of T-cell reconstitution after alpha-beta-depleted transplantation in children (dated by TCRdb to 2016 to 2018). About the investigation overall: Using TCR repertoire profiling, the study followed T-cell immune reconstitution in a quantitative way in children after TCRalphabeta/CD19-depleted allogeneic hematopoietic cell transplantation.

Library creation used PCR. Instrument used: Illumina HiSeq 2500. TCR libraries were prepared with molecular barcoding, using unique molecular identifiers to normalize TCRbeta repertoire quantification. TCRdb trimmed the raw reads at Q25, called clones with MiXCR and kept productive beta chains. Every entry covers one CDR3 protein and lists the most common genes and DNA from its rows. Within this sample are approximately 500,000 distinct CDR3 sequences, with more than 9% of them counted one time only. The ten largest clones take up approximately 2% of the sample. This sample's treatment or condition label indicates: allogeneic hematopoietic cell transplantation with graft depleted of TCRalphabeta T cells and CD19 B cells. TCRalphabeta/CD19-depleted allogeneic hematopoietic cell grafts were given to the transplant recipients, all of whom were children. Many counts were recorded for this clonotype. The clone's antigen remains unknown. No base quality values were provided; no much bigger clone lies one nucleotide off.

Broad study findings and their caveats: The frequencies of hyperexpanded clones fell over the following months, and after one year, T-cell counts and TCRbeta diversity were mostly attributed to newly produced T cells. In some patients, the high TCRbeta diversity seen at day 60 was put down to recipient T cells and intrathymic progenitors that had survived conditioning. About two months after transplant, the apparently early recovery of alphabetaT-cell counts reportedly depended on just several hundred clones that had expanded rapidly and came from non-depleted graft cells.

The junction shows trimming of 4 bases on V and 0 bases on J, plus 13 bases between the germline ends. From the germline V gene, CDR1 is LGHNA and CDR2 is YNFKEQ. Reading from cysteine to phenylalanine, the CDR3 counts 16 amino acids. The retained sequence is limited to the CDR3, 48 bases, with the frame set at the first base. The source of this sequence is a child aged 2-15 years with inherited bone marrow failure, due to receive a stem cell transplant. This sequence uses TRBV4-2 and TRBJ2-4; a tentative D call is TRBD2 (6 bases match). Sequences were derived from PBMCs, sampled before TCRalphabeta/CD19-depleted stem cell transplant. The nucleotide sequence is TGTGCCAGCAGCCGCCTTAGCGGTCTAGCCAAAAACATTCAGTACTTC. Its amino acids are CASSRLSGLAKNIQYF.